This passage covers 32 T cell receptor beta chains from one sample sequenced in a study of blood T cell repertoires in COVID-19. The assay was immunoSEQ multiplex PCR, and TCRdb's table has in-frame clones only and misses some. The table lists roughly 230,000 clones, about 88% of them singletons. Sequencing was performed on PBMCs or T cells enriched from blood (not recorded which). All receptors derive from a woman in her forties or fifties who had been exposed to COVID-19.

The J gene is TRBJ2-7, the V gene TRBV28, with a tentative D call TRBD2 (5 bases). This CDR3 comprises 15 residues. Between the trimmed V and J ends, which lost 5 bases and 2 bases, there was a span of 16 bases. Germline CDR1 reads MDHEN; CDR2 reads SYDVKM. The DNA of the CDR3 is TGTGCCAGCAGTCCCGGGCCCCTAGCTGCCTACGAGCAGTACTTC. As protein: CASSPGPLAAYEQYF. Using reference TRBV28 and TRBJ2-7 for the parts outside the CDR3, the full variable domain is DVKVTQSSRYLVKRTGEKVFLECVQDMDHENMFWYRQDPGLGLRLIYFSYDVKMKEKGDIPEGYSVSREKKERFSLILESASTNQTSMYLCASSPGPLAAYEQYFGPGTRLTVT.

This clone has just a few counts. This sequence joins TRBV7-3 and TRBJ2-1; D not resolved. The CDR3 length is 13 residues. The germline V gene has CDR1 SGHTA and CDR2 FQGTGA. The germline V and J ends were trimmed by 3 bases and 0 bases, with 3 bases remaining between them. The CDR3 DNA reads TGTGCCAGCAGCTTGAGCTCCTACAATGAGCAGTTCTTC. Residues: CASSLSSYNEQFF.

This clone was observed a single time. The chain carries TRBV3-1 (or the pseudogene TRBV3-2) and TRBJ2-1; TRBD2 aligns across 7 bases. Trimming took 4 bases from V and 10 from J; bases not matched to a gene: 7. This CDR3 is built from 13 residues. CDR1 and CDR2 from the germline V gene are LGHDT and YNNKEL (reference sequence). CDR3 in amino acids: CASSLDRGGEQFF. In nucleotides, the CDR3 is TGTGCCAGCAGCCTAGACCGGGGAGGGGAGCAGTTCTTC.

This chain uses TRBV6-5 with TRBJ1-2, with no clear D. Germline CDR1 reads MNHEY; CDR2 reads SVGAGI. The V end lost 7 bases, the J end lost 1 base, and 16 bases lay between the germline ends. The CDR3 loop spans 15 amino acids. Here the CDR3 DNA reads TGTGCCAGCACCCGGAGCCCTGAACTTAACTATGGCTACACCTTC. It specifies CASTRSPELNYGYTF.

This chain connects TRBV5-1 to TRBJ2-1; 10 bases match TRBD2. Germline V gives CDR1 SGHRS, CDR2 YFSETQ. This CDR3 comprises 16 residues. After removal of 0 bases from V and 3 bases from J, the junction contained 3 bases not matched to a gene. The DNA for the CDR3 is TGCGCCAGCAGCTTGGAAGAGCGGGGGGGCTACAATGAGCAGTTCTTC. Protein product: CASSLEERGGYNEQFF.

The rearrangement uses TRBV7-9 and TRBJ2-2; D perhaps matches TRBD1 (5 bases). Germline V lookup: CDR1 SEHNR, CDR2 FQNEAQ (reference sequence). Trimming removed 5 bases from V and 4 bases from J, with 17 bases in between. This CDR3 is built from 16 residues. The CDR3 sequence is CASSRRSVQGTGELFF. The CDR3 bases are TGTGCCAGCAGCCGTAGGTCGGTTCAGGGCACCGGGGAGCTGTTTTTT. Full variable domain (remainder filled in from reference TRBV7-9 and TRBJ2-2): DTGVSQNPRHKITKRGQNVTFRCDPISEHNRLYWYRQTLGQGPEFLTYFQNEAQLEKSRLLSDRFSAERPKGSFSTLEIQRTEQGDSAMYLCASSRRSVQGTGELFFGEGSRLTVL.

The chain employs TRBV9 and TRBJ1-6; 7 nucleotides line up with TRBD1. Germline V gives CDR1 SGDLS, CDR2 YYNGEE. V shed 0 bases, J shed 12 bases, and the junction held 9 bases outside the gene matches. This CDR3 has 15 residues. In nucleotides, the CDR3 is TGTGCCAGCAGCGTAGCTCAGGGGGGAAAGGGACCCCTCCACTTT. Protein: CASSVAQGGKGPLHF.

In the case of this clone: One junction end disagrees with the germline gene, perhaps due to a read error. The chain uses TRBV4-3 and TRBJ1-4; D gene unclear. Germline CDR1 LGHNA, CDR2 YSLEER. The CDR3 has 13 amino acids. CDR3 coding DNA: TGCGCCAGCAGCCCTATCGGGGATGGTCCCCCCGTGTTT. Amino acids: CASSPIGDGPPVF.

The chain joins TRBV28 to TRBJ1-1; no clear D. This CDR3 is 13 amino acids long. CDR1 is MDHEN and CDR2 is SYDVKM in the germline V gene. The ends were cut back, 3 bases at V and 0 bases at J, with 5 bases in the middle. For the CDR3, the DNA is TGTGCCAGCAGTTTCGCGATGAACACTGAAGCTTTCTTT. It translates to CASSFAMNTEAFF.

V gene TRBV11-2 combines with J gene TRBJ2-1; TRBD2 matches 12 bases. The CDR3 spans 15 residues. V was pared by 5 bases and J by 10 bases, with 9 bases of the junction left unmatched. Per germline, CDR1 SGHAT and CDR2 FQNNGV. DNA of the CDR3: TGTGCCAGCAGCCAGTCGGCTAGCGGGGGGGCAGAGCAGTTCTTC. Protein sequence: CASSQSASGGAEQFF.

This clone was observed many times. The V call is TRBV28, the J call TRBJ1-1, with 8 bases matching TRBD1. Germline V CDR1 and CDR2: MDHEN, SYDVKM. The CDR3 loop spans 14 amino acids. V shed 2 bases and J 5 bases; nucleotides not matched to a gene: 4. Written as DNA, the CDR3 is TGTGCCAGCAGTTTACAGGGGGCGAGAACTGAAGCTTTCTTT. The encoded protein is CASSLQGARTEAFF.

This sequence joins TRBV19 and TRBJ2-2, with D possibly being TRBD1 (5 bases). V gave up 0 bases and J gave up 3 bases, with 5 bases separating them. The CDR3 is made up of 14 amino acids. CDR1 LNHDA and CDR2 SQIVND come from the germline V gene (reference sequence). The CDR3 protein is CASSIDRDTGELFF. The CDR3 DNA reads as TGTGCCAGTAGTATAGACAGGGACACCGGGGAGCTGTTTTTT.

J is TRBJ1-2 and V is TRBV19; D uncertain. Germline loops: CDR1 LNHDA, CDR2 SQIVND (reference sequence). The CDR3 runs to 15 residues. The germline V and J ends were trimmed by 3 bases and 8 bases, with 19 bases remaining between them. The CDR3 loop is CASSMDPTFPSGYTF. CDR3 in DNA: TGTGCCAGTAGTATGGATCCGACATTCCCCTCGGGCTACACCTTC.

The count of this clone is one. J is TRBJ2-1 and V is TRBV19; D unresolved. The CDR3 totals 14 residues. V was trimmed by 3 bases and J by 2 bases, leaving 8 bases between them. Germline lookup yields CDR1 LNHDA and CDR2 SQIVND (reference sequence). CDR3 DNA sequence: TGTGCCAGTAGTATCGGAGATACCTACAATGAGCAGTTCTTC. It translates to CASSIGDTYNEQFF.

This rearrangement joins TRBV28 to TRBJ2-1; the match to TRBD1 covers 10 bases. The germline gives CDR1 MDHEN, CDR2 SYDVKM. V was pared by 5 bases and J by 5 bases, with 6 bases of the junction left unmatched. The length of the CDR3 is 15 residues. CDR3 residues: CASSPFGQGDNEQFF. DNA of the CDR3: TGTGCCAGCAGTCCCTTCGGACAGGGGGACAATGAGCAGTTCTTC.

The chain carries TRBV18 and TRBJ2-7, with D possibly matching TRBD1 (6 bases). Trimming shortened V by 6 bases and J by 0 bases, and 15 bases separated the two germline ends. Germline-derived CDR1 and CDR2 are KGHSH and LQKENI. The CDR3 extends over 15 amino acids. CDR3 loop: CASSTERTVSYEQYF. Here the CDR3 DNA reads TGTGCCAGCTCCACGGAAAGGACAGTCTCCTACGAGCAGTACTTC.

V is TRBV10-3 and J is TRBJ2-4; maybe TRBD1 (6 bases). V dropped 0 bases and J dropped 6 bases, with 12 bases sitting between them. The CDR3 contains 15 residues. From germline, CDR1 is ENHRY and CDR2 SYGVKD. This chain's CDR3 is CAISESTPGVNIQYF. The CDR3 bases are TGTGCCATCAGTGAGTCGACTCCAGGGGTAAACATTCAGTACTTC.

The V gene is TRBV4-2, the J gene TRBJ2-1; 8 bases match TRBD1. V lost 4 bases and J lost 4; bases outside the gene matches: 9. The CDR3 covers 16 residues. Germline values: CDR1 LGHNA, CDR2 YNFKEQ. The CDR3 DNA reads TGTGCCAGCAGCCGGTCTCCGGGACAGGTTTACAATGAGCAGTTCTTC. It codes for CASSRSPGQVYNEQFF.

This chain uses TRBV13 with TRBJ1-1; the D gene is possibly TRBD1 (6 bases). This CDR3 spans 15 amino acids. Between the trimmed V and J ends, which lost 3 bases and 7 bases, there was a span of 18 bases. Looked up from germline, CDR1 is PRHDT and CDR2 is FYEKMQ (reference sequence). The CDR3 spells CASSFPQGTQLEAFF. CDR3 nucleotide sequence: TGTGCCAGCAGCTTCCCACAGGGTACCCAACTTGAAGCTTTCTTT.

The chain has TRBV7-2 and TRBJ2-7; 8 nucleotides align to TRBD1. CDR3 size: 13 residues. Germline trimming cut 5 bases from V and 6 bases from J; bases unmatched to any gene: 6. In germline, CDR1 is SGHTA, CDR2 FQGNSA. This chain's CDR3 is CASSLFQGAEQYF. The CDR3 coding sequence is TGTGCCAGCAGCCTATTTCAGGGGGCCGAGCAGTACTTC.

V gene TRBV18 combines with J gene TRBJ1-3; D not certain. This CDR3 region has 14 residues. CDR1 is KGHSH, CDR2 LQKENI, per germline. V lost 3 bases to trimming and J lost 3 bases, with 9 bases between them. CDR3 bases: TGTGCCAGCTCACCGACCGGGGTTGGAAACACCATATATTTT. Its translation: CASSPTGVGNTIYF.

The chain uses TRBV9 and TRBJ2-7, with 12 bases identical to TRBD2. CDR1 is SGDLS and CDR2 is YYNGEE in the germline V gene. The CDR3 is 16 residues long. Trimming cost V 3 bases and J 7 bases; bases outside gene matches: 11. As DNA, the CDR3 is TGTGCCAGCAGCGGAGGGACTAGCGGGCTGTCTAAAGAGCAGTACTTC. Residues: CASSGGTSGLSKEQYF.

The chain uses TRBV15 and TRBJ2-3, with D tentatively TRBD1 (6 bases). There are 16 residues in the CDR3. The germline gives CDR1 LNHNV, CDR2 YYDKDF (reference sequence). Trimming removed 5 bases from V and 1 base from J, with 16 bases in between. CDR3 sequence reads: CATSSRGSGGTDTQYF. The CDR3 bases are TGTGCCACCAGCTCCAGGGGATCGGGTGGCACAGATACGCAGTATTTT.

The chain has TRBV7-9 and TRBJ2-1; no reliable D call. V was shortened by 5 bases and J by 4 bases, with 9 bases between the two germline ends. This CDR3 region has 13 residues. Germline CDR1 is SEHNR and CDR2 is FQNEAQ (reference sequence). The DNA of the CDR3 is TGTGCCAGCAGCCCCGTCGGGTACAATGAGCAGTTCTTC. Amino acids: CASSPVGYNEQFF.

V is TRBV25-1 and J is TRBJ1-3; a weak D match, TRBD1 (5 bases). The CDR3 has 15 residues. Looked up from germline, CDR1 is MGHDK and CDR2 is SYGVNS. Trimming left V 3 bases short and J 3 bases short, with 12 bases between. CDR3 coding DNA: TGTGCCAGCAGTGATCGTCAGGGATATGGAAACACCATATATTTT. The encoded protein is CASSDRQGYGNTIYF.

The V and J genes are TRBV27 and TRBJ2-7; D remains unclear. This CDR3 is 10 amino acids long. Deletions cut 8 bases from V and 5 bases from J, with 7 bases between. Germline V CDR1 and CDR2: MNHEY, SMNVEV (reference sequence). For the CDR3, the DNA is TGTGCCAGCTCCCGTAACGAGCAGTACTTC. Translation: CASSRNEQYF.

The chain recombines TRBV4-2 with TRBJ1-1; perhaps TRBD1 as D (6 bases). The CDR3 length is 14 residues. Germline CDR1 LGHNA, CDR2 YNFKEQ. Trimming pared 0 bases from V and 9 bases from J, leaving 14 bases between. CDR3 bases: TGTGCCAGCAGCCAAGAGGGACCCCAGGGGCAAGCTTTCTTT. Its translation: CASSQEGPQGQAFF.

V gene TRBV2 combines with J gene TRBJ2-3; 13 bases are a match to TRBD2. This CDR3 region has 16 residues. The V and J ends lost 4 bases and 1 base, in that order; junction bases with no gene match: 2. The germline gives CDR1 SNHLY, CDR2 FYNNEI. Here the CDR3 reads CASSGLAGGGTDTQYF. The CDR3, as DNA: TGTGCCAGCAGTGGACTAGCGGGGGGAGGCACAGATACGCAGTATTTT.

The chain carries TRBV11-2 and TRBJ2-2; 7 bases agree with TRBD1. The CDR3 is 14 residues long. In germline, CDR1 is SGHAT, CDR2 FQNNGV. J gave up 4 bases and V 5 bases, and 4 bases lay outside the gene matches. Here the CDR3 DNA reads TGTGCCAGCAGCCCTACAGGGGCCACCGGGGAGCTGTTTTTT. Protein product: CASSPTGATGELFF.

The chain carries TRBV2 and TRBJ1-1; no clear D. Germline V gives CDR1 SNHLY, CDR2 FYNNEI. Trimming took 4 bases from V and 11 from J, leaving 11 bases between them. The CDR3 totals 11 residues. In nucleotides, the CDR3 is TGTGCCAGCAGTGTGGTCCGGCGGGCTTTCTTT. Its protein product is CASSVVRRAFF.

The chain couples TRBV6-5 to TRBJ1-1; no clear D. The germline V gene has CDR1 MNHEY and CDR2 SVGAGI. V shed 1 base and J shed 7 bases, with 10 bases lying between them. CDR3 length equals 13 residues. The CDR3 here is CASSYFLGSEAFF. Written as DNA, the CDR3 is TGTGCCAGCAGTTACTTCTTGGGCAGTGAAGCTTTCTTT.

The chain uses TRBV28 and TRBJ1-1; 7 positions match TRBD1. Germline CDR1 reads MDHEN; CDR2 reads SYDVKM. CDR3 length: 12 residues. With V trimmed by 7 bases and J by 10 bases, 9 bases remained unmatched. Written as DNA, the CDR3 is TGTGCCAGCATAAACAGGGGTCGGGGAGCTTTCTTT. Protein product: CASINRGRGAFF.